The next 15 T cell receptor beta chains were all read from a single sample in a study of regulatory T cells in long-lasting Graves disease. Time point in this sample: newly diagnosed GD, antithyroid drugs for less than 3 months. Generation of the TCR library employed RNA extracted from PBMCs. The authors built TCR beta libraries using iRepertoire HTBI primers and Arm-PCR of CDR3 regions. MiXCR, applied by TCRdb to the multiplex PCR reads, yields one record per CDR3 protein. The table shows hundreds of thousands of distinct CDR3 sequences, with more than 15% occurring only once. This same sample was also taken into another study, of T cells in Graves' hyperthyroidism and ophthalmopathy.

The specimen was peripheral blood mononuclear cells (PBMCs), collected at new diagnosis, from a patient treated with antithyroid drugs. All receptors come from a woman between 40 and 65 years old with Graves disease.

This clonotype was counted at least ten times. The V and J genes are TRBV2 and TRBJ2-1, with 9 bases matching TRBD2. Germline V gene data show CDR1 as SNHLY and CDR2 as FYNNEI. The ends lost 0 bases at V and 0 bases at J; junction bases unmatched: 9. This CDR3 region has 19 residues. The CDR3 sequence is CASSEAPGLAGSSYNEQFF. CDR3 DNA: TGTGCCAGCAGTGAAGCCCCGGGACTAGCAGGTTCCTCCTACAATGAGCAGTTCTTC. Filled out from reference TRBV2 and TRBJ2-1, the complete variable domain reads EPEVTQTPSHQVTQMGQEVILRCVPISNHLYFYWYRQILGQKVEFLVSFYNNEISEKSEIFDDQFSVERPDGSNFTLKIRSTKLEDSAMYFCASSEAPGLAGSSYNEQFFGPGTRLTVL.

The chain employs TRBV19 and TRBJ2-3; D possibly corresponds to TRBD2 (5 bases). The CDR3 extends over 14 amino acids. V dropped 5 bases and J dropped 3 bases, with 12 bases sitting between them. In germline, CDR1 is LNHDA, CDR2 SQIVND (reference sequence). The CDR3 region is CASSPGVLTDTQYF. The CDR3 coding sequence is TGTGCCAGTAGTCCCGGGGTACTAACAGATACGCAGTATTTT.

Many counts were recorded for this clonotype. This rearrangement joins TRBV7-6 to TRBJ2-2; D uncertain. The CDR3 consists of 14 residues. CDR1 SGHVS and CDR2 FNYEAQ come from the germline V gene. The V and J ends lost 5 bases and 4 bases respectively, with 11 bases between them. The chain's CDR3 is CASSPPTFTGELFF. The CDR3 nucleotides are TGTGCCAGCAGCCCCCCAACTTTCACCGGGGAGCTGTTTTTT.

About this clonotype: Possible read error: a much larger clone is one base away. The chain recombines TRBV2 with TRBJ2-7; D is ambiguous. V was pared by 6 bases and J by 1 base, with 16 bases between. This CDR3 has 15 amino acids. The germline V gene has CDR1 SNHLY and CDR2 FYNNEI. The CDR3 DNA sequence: TGTGCCAGCAGCGATTCCCGGACGGCTTCCTACGAGCAGTACTTC. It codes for CASSDSRTASYEQYF. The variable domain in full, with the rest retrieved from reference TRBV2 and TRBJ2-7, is EPEVTQTPSHQVTQMGQEVILRCVPISNHLYFYWYRQILGQKVEFLVSFYNNEISEKSEIFDDQFSVERPDGSNFTLKIRSTKLEDSAMYFCASSDSRTASYEQYFGPGTRLTVT.

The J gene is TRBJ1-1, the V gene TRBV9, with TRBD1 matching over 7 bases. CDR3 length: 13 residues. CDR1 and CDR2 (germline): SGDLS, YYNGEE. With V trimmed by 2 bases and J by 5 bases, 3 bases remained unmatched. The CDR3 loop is CASSVNRGTEAFF. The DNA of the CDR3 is TGTGCCAGCAGCGTCAACAGGGGTACTGAAGCTTTCTTT.

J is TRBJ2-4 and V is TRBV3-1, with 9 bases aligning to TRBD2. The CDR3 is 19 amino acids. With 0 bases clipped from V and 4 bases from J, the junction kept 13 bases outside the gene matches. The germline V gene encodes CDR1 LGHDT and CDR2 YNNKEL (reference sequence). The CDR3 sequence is CASSQEWYRRGGGKNIQYF. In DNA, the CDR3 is TGTGCCAGCAGCCAAGAATGGTATCGGCGGGGGGGCGGAAAAAACATTCAGTACTTC.

CDR3 protein: CSAWGGGLRTGELFF. The DNA for the CDR3 is TGCAGTGCTTGGGGGGGGGGCCTCAGAACCGGGGAGCTGTTTTTT. The genes are TRBV20-1 and TRBJ2-2; weak D call: TRBD2 (7 bases). The germline V gene has CDR1 DFQATT and CDR2 SNEGSKA (reference sequence). Trimming stripped 5 bases from V and 5 bases from J, with 18 bases between. This CDR3 is built from 15 residues.

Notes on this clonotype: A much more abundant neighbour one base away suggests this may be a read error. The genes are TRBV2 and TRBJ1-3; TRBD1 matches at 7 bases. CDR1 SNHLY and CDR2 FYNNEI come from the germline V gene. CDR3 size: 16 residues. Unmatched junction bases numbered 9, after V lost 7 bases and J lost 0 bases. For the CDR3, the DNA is TGTGCCAGCAATGAGGGGGGACAGTGCTCTGGAAACACCATATATTTT. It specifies CASNEGGQCSGNTIYF.

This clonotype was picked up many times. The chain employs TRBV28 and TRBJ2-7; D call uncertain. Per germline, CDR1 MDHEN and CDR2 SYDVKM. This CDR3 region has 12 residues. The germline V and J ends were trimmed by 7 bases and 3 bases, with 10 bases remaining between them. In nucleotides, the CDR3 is TGTGCCAGCAACGACAAGGGCTACGAGCAGTACTTC. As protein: CASNDKGYEQYF.

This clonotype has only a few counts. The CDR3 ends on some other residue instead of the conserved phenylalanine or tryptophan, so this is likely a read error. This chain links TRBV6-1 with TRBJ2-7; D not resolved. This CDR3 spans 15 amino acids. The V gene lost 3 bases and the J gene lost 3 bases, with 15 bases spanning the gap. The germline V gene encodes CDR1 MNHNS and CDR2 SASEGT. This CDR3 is CASSEASAQHYEQYS. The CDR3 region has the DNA TGTGCCAGCAGTGAGGCGTCAGCACAACACTACGAGCAGTACTCC.

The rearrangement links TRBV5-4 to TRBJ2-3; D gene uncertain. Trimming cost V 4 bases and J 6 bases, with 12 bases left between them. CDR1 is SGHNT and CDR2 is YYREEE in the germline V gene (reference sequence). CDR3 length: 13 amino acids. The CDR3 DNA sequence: TGTGCCAGCAGCCCTCTTACGGCGGATACGCAGTATTTT. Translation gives CASSPLTADTQYF.

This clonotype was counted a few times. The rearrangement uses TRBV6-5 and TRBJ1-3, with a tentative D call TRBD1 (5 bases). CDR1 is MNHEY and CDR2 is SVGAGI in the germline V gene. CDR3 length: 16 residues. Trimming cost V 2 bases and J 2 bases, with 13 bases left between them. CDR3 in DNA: TGTGCCAGCAGTTACCGGGGGGGGGGAGCTGGAAACACCATATATTTT. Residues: CASSYRGGGAGNTIYF.

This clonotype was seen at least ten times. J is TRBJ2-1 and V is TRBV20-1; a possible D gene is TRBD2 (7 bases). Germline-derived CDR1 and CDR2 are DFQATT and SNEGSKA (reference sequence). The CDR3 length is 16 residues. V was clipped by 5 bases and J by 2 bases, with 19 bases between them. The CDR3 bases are TGCAGTGCTGGGGGGGGGGGGCCCAAAACCTACAATGAGCAGTTCTTC. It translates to CSAGGGGPKTYNEQFF.

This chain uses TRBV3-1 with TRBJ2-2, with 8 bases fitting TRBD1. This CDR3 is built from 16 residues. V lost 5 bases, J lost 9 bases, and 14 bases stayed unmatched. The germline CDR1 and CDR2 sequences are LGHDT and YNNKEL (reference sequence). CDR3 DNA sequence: TGTGCCAGCAGCACACCGGACAGGGTGGAAACCAGGGAGCTGTTTTTT. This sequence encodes CASSTPDRVETRELFF. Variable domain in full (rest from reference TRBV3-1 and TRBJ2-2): DTAVSQTPKYLVTQMGNDKSIKCEQNLGHDTMYWYKQDSKKFLKIMFSYNNKELIINETVPNRFSPKSPDKAHLNLHINSLELGDSAVYFCASSTPDRVETRELFFGEGSRLTVL.

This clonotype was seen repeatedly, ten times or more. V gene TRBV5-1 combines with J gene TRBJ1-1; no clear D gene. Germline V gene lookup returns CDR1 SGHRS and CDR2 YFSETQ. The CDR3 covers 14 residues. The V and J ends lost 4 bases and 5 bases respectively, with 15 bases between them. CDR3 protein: CASSSTISRTEAFF. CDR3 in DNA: TGCGCCAGCAGCAGCACGATCTCGAGGACTGAAGCTTTCTTT.